What follows are 2 T cell receptor beta chains derived from one specimen sequenced in a study of blood T cell repertoires in COVID-19 (dated by TCRdb to 2020 to 2022). Libraries were built with the immunoSEQ multiplex PCR assay. Held by TCRdb, this immuneACCESS table contains in-frame sequences only and omits some clones. Under half of the omission traces to an unresolved V gene where checked; the cause of the rest is unknown. The sample table contains 250,000 to 300,000 clones; only one count was recorded for roughly 80% of them. Over 4% of the sample is in the top ten clones. Sequencing was done on a sample of PBMCs or T cells enriched from blood (not recorded which). Receptor source: a man aged 25 to 45 with acute COVID-19.

The rearrangement links TRBV2 to TRBJ2-3, with a tentative D call TRBD1 (6 bases). Per germline, CDR1 SNHLY and CDR2 FYNNEI. The CDR3 runs 16 residues. V was trimmed by 6 bases and J by 0 bases, leaving 16 bases between them. CDR3: CASRRDTGPSTDTQYF. The CDR3 coding sequence is TGTGCCAGCAGGCGCGATACAGGGCCTAGCACAGATACGCAGTATTTT.

The chain links TRBV9 to TRBJ2-3; D remains unclear. The CDR3 is made up of 13 amino acids. Looked up from germline, CDR1 is SGDLS and CDR2 is YYNGEE. V lost 0 bases and J 5 bases, leaving 7 bases between the germline ends. The CDR3 DNA reads as TGTGCCAGCAGCGTAGCTACGGGAGATACGCAGTATTTT. Protein sequence: CASSVATGDTQYF.